This T cell receptor beta chain derives from a study of T-cell reconstitution after alpha-beta-depleted transplantation in children. At least ten counts were recorded for this clonotype. The germline V gene has CDR1 LGHDT and CDR2 YNNKEL (reference sequence). The CDR3 runs 13 residues. Trimming at V came to 10 bases and at J to 11 bases, leaving 13 bases not matched to a gene. Unique molecular identifiers were built into the TCRbeta library. TCRdb fed the PCR reads into MiXCR, producing one record per CDR3 protein. Found here are hundreds of thousands of distinct CDR3 sequences, about a tenth of them singletons; the top ten hold about 6%.

The sequences come from PBMCs from the stem cell graft donor, collected from the stem cell graft. V and J are TRBV3-1 and TRBJ2-1, with 8 nucleotides matching TRBD1. The clonotype originates from a human donor who donated a stem cell graft to a child with acute lymphoblastic leukemia. The CDR3 DNA is TGTGCCATCCGTGAGACAGGGGTGTCCCAGCAGTTCTTC. Translation gives CAIRETGVSQQFF.